These 10 T cell receptor beta chains came from one sample sequenced in a study of T cell responses to AZD1222 COVID-19 vaccine. Profiling relied on immunoSEQ multiplex PCR, and the TCRdb table lists in-frame clones only, not all of them. The repertoire holds about 150,000 clones, with under 95% as singletons. The input for sequencing was peripheral blood, taken 28 days after the second AZD1222 dose. Source of these receptors: an adult who received the AZD1222 COVID-19 vaccine.

The rearrangement uses TRBV18 and TRBJ1-1; D ambiguous. Looked up from germline, CDR1 is KGHSH and CDR2 is LQKENI. V gave up 2 bases and J gave up 2 bases, with 9 bases separating them. The CDR3 has 14 amino acids. The CDR3 loop is CASSPEGVNTEAFF. DNA of the CDR3: TGTGCCAGCTCACCAGAGGGCGTCAACACTGAAGCTTTCTTT.

As DNA, the CDR3 is TGTGCCAGCAGTTTACCCCCCCCACTAGCGGGTTGGAACAATGAGCAGTTCTTC. It codes for CASSLPPPLAGWNNEQFF. The chain recombines TRBV27 with TRBJ2-1; 9 bases are shared with TRBD2. The germline V gene has CDR1 MNHEY and CDR2 SMNVEV (reference sequence). V gave up 2 bases and J gave up 5 bases; unmatched junction bases: 13. The CDR3 covers 18 residues.

The rearrangement uses TRBV5-1 and TRBJ2-7; D gene ambiguous. CDR3 size: 14 residues. V lost 1 base to trimming and J lost 2 bases, with 10 bases between them. CDR1 is SGHRS, CDR2 YFSETQ, per germline. CDR3 in DNA: TGCGCCAGCAGCTTGTATGTGGGCACCTACGAGCAGTACTTC. Translated, it gives CASSLYVGTYEQYF. The entire variable domain, with the rest obtained from reference TRBV5-1 and TRBJ2-7, is as follows: KAGVTQTPRYLIKTRGQQVTLSCSPISGHRSVSWYQQTPGQGLQFLFEYFSETQRNKGNFPGRFSGRQFSNSRSEMNVSTLELGDSALYLCASSLYVGTYEQYFGPGTRLTVT.

The rearrangement joins TRBV4-3 to TRBJ2-7; perhaps TRBD2 as D (6 bases). The length of the CDR3 is 17 residues. CDR1 is LGHNA, CDR2 YSLEER, per germline. The germline V and J ends were trimmed by 0 bases and 5 bases, with 20 bases remaining between them. The CDR3 spells CASSQDRRGTSFHEQYF. CDR3 nucleotide sequence: TGCGCCAGCAGCCAAGATCGGAGAGGAACTAGCTTCCACGAGCAGTACTTC.

The chain has TRBV4-1 and TRBJ1-5; TRBD1 matches 7 bases. CDR3 length equals 16 residues. With 4 bases clipped from V and 2 bases from J, the junction kept 8 bases outside the gene matches. Per germline, CDR1 MGHRA and CDR2 YSYEKL. This chain's CDR3 is CASSPDRESRNQPQHF. For the CDR3, the DNA is TGCGCCAGCAGCCCTGACAGGGAGAGCCGCAATCAGCCCCAGCATTTT.

The CDR3 spells CASSLQGESYEQYF. The CDR3 nucleotides read TGTGCCAGCAGCTTACAGGGGGAGTCCTACGAGCAGTACTTC. The chain is built from TRBV7-2 and TRBJ2-7; 7 nucleotides match TRBD1. The CDR3 extends over 14 amino acids. V shed 2 bases and J 1 base; nucleotides not matched to a gene: 2. CDR1 is SGHTA and CDR2 is FQGNSA in the germline V gene.

This sequence joins TRBV15 and TRBJ1-4; TRBD1 is a possible D gene (5 bases). V lost 0 bases, J lost 8 bases, and 10 bases lay in between. The CDR3 extends over 14 amino acids. Germline lookup yields CDR1 LNHNV and CDR2 YYDKDF (reference sequence). CDR3 sequence (DNA): TGTGCCACCAGCAGAGATCAAAGGGACGAAAAACTGTTTTTT. As protein: CATSRDQRDEKLFF.

The chain recombines TRBV5-1 with TRBJ1-4; D gene ambiguous. The germline V gene has CDR1 SGHRS and CDR2 YFSETQ. The CDR3 consists of 14 residues. V shed 4 bases and J shed 8 bases, with 15 bases lying between them. The CDR3 sequence: CASSSGAGREKLFF. The DNA of the CDR3 is TGCGCCAGCAGCAGTGGCGCGGGGAGGGAAAAACTGTTTTTT. The full variable domain, its missing parts supplied by reference TRBV5-1 and TRBJ1-4, is KAGVTQTPRYLIKTRGQQVTLSCSPISGHRSVSWYQQTPGQGLQFLFEYFSETQRNKGNFPGRFSGRQFSNSRSEMNVSTLELGDSALYLCASSSGAGREKLFFGSGTQLSVL.

In this sample, this clone turned up once. V is TRBV19 and J is TRBJ1-1; D is perhaps TRBD1 (6 bases). The CDR3 loop spans 13 amino acids. The germline V and J ends were trimmed by 0 bases and 10 bases, with 12 bases remaining between them. Per germline, CDR1 LNHDA and CDR2 SQIVND (reference sequence). This chain's CDR3 is CASSIEGGQGAFF. The CDR3 nucleotides read TGTGCCAGTAGTATAGAAGGGGGGCAAGGAGCTTTCTTT.

This sequence joins TRBV5-5 and TRBJ1-2; maybe TRBD1 (6 bases). The CDR3 loop spans 15 amino acids. Trimming pared 3 bases from V and 6 bases from J, leaving 18 bases between. In germline, CDR1 is SGHKS, CDR2 YYEKEE (reference sequence). For the CDR3, the DNA is TGTGCCAGCAGCTCCGCAGGGGTAATTTGGAATGGCTACACCTTC. Protein: CASSSAGVIWNGYTF.